The next 6 T cell receptor beta chains were all read from a single sample in a study of breast tumors, draining lymph nodes, adjacent tissues. Breast cancer patients provided tissue from their axillary draining lymph nodes. TCRdb redid the calling of the multiplex PCR reads with MiXCR, one entry per CDR3 protein. The table records more than 200,000 distinct CDR3 sequences, 32% of them present only once. Sequenced material: axillary lymph node tissue. These receptors all stem from a female donor with breast cancer. Some clones in this sample may be carry-over from other donors' samples.

The rearrangement links TRBV5-1 to TRBJ1-2; no clear D gene. The germline CDR1 and CDR2 sequences are SGHRS and YFSETQ. CDR3 length equals 17 residues. V dropped 4 bases and J dropped 4 bases, with 23 bases sitting between them. The CDR3 loop is CASSPRAGPFSGYGYTF. DNA of the CDR3: TGCGCCAGCAGCCCGAGGGCAGGTCCCTTCTCTGGCTATGGCTACACCTTC. The complete variable domain, with remaining parts taken from reference TRBV5-1 and TRBJ1-2, reads KAGVTQTPRYLIKTRGQQVTLSCSPISGHRSVSWYQQTPGQGLQFLFEYFSETQRNKGNFPGRFSGRQFSNSRSEMNVSTLELGDSALYLCASSPRAGPFSGYGYTFGSGTRLTVV.

The gene calls are TRBV2 and TRBJ2-5, with TRBD2 identical over 12 bases. The V gene end was trimmed by 9 bases and the J gene end by 2 bases; junction bases not matched to a gene: 7. Germline V gene data show CDR1 as SNHLY and CDR2 as FYNNEI. There are 15 residues in the CDR3. The CDR3 DNA is TGTGCCAGTACGACTAGCGGGAGCCCTCAAGAGACCCAGTACTTC. Its protein is CASTTSGSPQETQYF.

On this clonotype: With a much larger clone just one base away, this may be a read error. The CDR3 region has the DNA TGCGCCAGCAGCCTCCGGGTAGCGGGACGAAATTCCTACAATGAGCAGTTCTTC. Its translation: CASSLRVAGRNSYNEQFF. The rearrangement joins TRBV5-1 to TRBJ2-1, with TRBD2 matching over 8 bases. Germline V lookup: CDR1 SGHRS, CDR2 YFSETQ. V shed 4 bases, J shed 1 base, and the junction held 13 bases outside the gene matches. This CDR3 comprises 18 residues.

Remarks on this clonotype: Its ends do not fully match the called genes, so a read error is possible. This chain connects TRBV7-2 to TRBJ1-1; D is undetermined. In germline, CDR1 is SGHTA, CDR2 FQGNSA. CDR3 length: 14 amino acids. The CDR3 DNA follows: TGTGCCAGCAGCTTAGGGACGGGGAACAATGAAGCTTTCTTT. It translates to CASSLGTGNNEAFF.

Ten or more counts support this clonotype. The chain employs TRBV20-1 and TRBJ2-1; 9 positions agree with TRBD2. After removal of 3 bases from V and 10 bases from J, the junction contained 10 bases not matched to a gene. Germline-derived CDR1 and CDR2 are DFQATT and SNEGSKA (reference sequence). CDR3 length: 14 residues. Here the CDR3 reads CSASIAGGPGEQFF. The CDR3 region has the DNA TGCAGTGCTAGTATTGCGGGAGGGCCAGGGGAGCAGTTCTTC.

This clonotype was seen repeatedly, ten times or more. V is TRBV28 and J is TRBJ1-6; D gene unclear. V lost 7 bases and J lost 9, with 16 bases in between. The V gene's germline CDR1 is MDHEN and CDR2 SYDVKM. The CDR3 has 14 residues. The CDR3 spells CASKIRDRTSPLHF. The CDR3 bases are TGTGCCAGCAAAATCCGGGATAGAACTTCACCCCTCCACTTT.